This T cell receptor (beta chain) was captured in a study of human T cells and chemical hapten exposure (dated by TCRdb to 2020 to 2023). For the wider study: For sensitization, 2% DPC in acetone was applied to an approximately 2 cm by approximately 2 cm area of upper inner arm skin. Patients additionally received weekly therapeutic DPC doses to the scalp throughout the roughly 23-week study period. Patch testing on the upper back used Finn chambers containing 0.01% DPC, with scoring done after 6 days according to International Contact Dermatitis Research Group standards. Alopecia areata with under or over 50% scalp involvement, alopecia totalis and alopecia universalis were represented in the patient cohort, which was mostly female. Libraries were pooled for sequencing, and per-sample TCR yields varied mainly because of small differences in library volumes within the pool. In alopecia patients, the study followed how the peripheral blood TCR repertoire changed in vivo over primary and secondary sensitization to diphenylcyclopropenone (DPC), a hapten. Patient blood was sampled pre-sensitization (week 0) and at 2, 6 and about 24 weeks after DPC sensitization. For TCR sequencing, blood came from about 29 alopecia patients at anywhere from one to four time points (pre-sensitization, 2, 6 and 24 weeks). Summary of the overall study and its limitations: Expanded TCRs formed significantly more large CDR3 similarity clusters than pre-sensitization or healthy control sets, consistent with antigen-driven responses. Patch test score was positively correlated with the number of PT1 expanded TCRs, with significance at thresholds 8, 16 and 32 but not at 4. Alopecia, a presumed autoimmune disease, was present in all patients, so the immune response of the patients might differ from that of healthy individuals. DPC sensitization did not change the number of TCRs with a frequency above 1 in 1000, and there was no evidence of changes in global repertoire structure. Repeated subsampling changed both the strength of the expansion versus patch-test correlation and the threshold at which that correlation became significant.

Remarks on this clonotype: Its antigen remains undetermined. The record has no base qualities; no much larger clone is one base away.

Receptor libraries were prepared by RACE. The instrument given in TCRdb is NextSeq 500. During library preparation, unique molecular identifiers were attached to individual cDNA molecules so that TCRs could be counted in a quantitative, reproducible way. From each blood RNA sample, both TCR alpha and TCR beta chains were sequenced. In the original analysis: The median number of TCRs per sample was around 96,000, ranging from roughly 23,224 to 700,000. The Decombinator software suite was used to annotate the V, J and CDR3 of the TCR reads. Every sample was subsampled to the same number of TCRs (28,000) for the PS versus PT1 abundance plots. TCRs were defined as expanded if absent before sensitization and observed at least eight times at the 2-week time point. TCRdb handled the public reads itself, with Q25 trimming in fastp and clone calling in MiXCR, and kept productive beta chains. Entries are consolidated by CDR3 protein sequence, retaining the most common genes and DNA. The V and J calls follow TCRdb's processing rather than the paper's. Counted in this sample were nearly 85,000 distinct CDR3 sequences; 11% of them appeared once. Clones ranked in the top ten supply 1.6% of the sample.

Relative to germline, V is 2 bases shorter and J is 2 bases shorter, with 24 bases between their ends. The germline V gene encodes CDR1 SGHVS and CDR2 FNYEAQ. From cysteine to phenylalanine, the CDR3 is 19 amino acids long. The entry retains the CDR3 DNA only, 57 bases that are in frame from base 1. The time point tag for this specimen amounts to: patch test 2, 6 weeks after DPC sensitization. Explained via the paper, the treatment or condition label denotes: therapeutic diphenylcyclopropenone sensitization with weekly scalp DPC. At every patch-test visit, the blood draw took place before the patch test was put on. Patients were considered eligible if aged 18 to 70, diagnosed with alopecia and deemed suitable for DPC therapy, and patients were excluded if pregnant. Unfractionated whole blood was collected in Tempus Blood RNA tubes, and total RNA was extracted from that blood.

This chain is built from TRBV7-6 and TRBJ2-5; TRBD1 is a weak D gene call, 5 bases matching. The clonotype originates from a man aged 18 to 29 with alopecia areata. Some clones in this sample may be carry-over from other donors' samples. Specimen: whole blood, collected in connection with sensitization to the hapten diphenylcyclopropenone (DPC). The nucleotides are TGTGCCAGCAGCTTAAGGGCACCTAGACAGACACTCTCACAAGAGACCCAGTACTTC. Translated, this is CASSLRAPRQTLSQETQYF.